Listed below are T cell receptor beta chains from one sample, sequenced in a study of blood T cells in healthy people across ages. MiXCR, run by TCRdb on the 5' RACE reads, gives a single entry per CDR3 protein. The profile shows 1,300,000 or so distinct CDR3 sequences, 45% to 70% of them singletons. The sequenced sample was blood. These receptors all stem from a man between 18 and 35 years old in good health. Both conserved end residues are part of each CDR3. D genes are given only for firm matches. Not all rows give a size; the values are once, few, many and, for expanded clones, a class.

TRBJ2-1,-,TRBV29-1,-,TGCAGCGTTGTGGGTTGGGGGGAAGAGCAGTTCTTC,CSVVGWGEEQFF
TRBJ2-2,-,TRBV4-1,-,TGCGCCAGCAGCCAAACACCGGGAACCCTTGGGGAGCTGTTTTTT,CASSQTPGTLGELFF
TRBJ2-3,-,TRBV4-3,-,TGCGCCAGCAGCCAAGGACACAGGACAGATACGCAGTATTTT,CASSQGHRTDTQYF
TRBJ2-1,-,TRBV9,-,TGTGCCAGCAGCCAGGACGCAACCCCGTTTTACAATGAGCAGTTCTTC,CASSQDATPFYNEQFF
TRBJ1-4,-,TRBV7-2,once,TGTGCCAGCAGTTTGGATCGAGGGACTGAAAAACTGTTTTTT,CASSLDRGTEKLFF
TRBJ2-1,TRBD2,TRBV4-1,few,TGCGCCAGCAGCCCACCCCAGAGCGGGGGGTACAATGAGCAGTTCTTC,CASSPPQSGGYNEQFF
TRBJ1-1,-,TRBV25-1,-,TGTGCCAGCAGCTTGACCTCCTGGGCCACTGAAGCTTTCTTT,CASSLTSWATEAFF
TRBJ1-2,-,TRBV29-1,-,TGCAGCGTTGAATCCAGGCTTGATGGCTACACCTTC,CSVESRLDGYTF
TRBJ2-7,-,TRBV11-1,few,TGTGCCAGCAGCTTAGAACAGGGCTACTACGAGCAGTACTTC,CASSLEQGYYEQYF
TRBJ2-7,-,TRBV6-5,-,TGTGCCAGCAGTTACTCGGGTGCGGATTCCTACGAGCAGTACTTC,CASSYSGADSYEQYF
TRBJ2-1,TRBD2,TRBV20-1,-,TGCAGTGCTAGGCCTCTAGCGGGGGGTTTCAATGAGCAGTTCTTC,CSARPLAGGFNEQFF
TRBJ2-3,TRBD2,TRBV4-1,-,TGCGCCAGCAGCCAAGAGAATTGGGGACTAGCGGGGCGGGTGTCAACAGATACGCAGTATTTT,CASSQENWGLAGRVSTDTQYF
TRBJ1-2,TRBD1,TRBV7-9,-,TGTGCCAGCAGCTTCTCCGACAGGGGGACCCTTAACTATGGCTACACCTTC,CASSFSDRGTLNYGYTF
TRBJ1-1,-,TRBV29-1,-,TGCAGCACCCTGGGCTCGAACACTGAAGCTTTCTTT,CSTLGSNTEAFF
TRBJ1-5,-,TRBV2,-,TGTGCCAGCACCCTTGGCAGGGCGGGACAGCCCCAGCATTTT,CASTLGRAGQPQHF
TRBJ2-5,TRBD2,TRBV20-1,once,TGCAGTGCCACCGGGACTAGCGGGGGGGAGCAAGAGACCCAGTACTTC,CSATGTSGGEQETQYF
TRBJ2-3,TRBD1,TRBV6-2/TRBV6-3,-,TGTACCAGCAGTTACGGTCAGGGGGCCGTGATAGTGGATATGCAGTATTTT,CTSSYGQGAVIVDMQYF
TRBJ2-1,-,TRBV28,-,TGTGCCAGCAGGGCCACCCACAATGAGCAGTTCTTC,CASRATHNEQFF
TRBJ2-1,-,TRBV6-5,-,TGTGCCAGCAGTCTCCGGGTAGCAAGTAACAATGAGCAGTTCTTC,CASSLRVASNNEQFF
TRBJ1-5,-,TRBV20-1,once,TGCAGTGCTAGATTCCTCGGAGGGGGCAATCAGCCCCAGCATTTT,CSARFLGGGNQPQHF
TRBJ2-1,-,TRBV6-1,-,TGTGCCAGCAGTGAACCTTCCCGCGAGTGGGGAGAGCAGTTCTTC,CASSEPSREWGEQFF
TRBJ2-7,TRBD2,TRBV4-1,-,TGCGCCAGCAGCCTGATCCCCCTAGCGGGGAACGAGCAGTACTTC,CASSLIPLAGNEQYF
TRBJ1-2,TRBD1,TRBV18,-,TGTGCCAGCTCACCGAACGACAGGGTATACGGCTACACCTTC,CASSPNDRVYGYTF
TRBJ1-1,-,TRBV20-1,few,TGCAGTGCTCGGACCTTGGGGGGTGAAGCTTTCTTT,CSARTLGGEAFF
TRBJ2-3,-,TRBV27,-,TGTACCAGCACCCCCCTGATGGGGGGTAGCACAGATACGCAGTATTTT,CTSTPLMGGSTDTQYF
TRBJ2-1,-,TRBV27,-,TGTGCCAGCAAGAAACCAAGGAGGGAGTTCTTC,CASKKPRREFF
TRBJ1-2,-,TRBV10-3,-,TGTGCCATCAGTGAGCCTTCCGGACGGGCCTCCTTATATGGCTACACCTTC,CAISEPSGRASLYGYTF
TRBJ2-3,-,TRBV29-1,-,TGCAGCGTTGTCGGGATGTCAGCTAGGATGAGCGATACGCAGTATTTT,CSVVGMSARMSDTQYF
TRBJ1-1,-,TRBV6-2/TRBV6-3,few,TGTGCCAGCAGTTGGGCCTACCGGGGGGGGCCCCACACTGAAGCTTTCTTT,CASSWAYRGGPHTEAFF
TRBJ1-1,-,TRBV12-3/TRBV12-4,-,TGTGCCAGCACTGCCGGGACGGTGAACACTGAAGCTTTCTTT,CASTAGTVNTEAFF
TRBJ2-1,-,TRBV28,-,TGTGCCAGCAGTCCCCCGCCCGGGGTTCAGTGGGACAATGAGCAGTTCTTC,CASSPPPGVQWDNEQFF
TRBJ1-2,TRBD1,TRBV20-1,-,TGCAGTGCTGATACCGGGACAGTCTATGGCTACACCTTC,CSADTGTVYGYTF
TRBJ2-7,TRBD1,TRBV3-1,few,TGTGCCAGCAGCCACAGGGGGCGGAATCCCGAGCAGTACTTC,CASSHRGRNPEQYF
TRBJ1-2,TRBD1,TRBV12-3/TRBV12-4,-,TGTGCCAGCAAGGGGACAGGGGCGACTTACTATGGCTACACCTTC,CASKGTGATYYGYTF
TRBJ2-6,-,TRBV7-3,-,TGTGCCAGCAGCTCCGCCGGTGGGGGCGGGGCCAACGTCCTGACTTTC,CASSSAGGGGANVLTF
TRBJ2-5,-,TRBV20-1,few,TGCAGTGCTAGCCCCGGGTCGGGTGAGACCCAGTACTTC,CSASPGSGETQYF
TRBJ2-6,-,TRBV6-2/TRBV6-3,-,TGTGCCAGCGGTTCCCTGGGATACAATGGTGGGGCCAACGTCCTGACTTTC,CASGSLGYNGGANVLTF
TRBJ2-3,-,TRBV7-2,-,TGTGCCAGCAGTCACTACCGGCGCAGCACAGATACGCAGTATTTT,CASSHYRRSTDTQYF
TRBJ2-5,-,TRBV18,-,TGTGCCAGCTCACCAACCCTTGGGGGGGAGACCCAGTACTTC,CASSPTLGGETQYF
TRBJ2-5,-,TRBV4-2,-,TGTGCCAGCAGCGGAGAACAGCGTGGGCAAGAGACCCAGTACTTC,CASSGEQRGQETQYF
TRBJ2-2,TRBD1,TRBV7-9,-,TGTGCCAGCAGCCGAACCGACAGGGAGCCCCTGAACACCGGGGAGCTGTTTTTT,CASSRTDREPLNTGELFF
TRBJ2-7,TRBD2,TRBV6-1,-,TGTGCCAGCAGGGTGGCTAGCGGGTACGAGCAGTACTTC,CASRVASGYEQYF
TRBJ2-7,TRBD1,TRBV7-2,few,TGTGCCAGCAGCGCCCGGACAGGCTACGAGCAGTACTTC,CASSARTGYEQYF
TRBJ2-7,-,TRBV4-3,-,TGCGCCAGCAGCCAAGGTCCGACAGATATCTACGAGCAGTACTTC,CASSQGPTDIYEQYF
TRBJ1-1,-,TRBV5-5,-,TGTGCCAGCAGCACCATGACAGGAATGAACACTGAAGCTTTCTTT,CASSTMTGMNTEAFF
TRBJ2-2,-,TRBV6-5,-,TGTGCCAGCAGCGGGGTTTCCGGGGAGCTGTTTTTT,CASSGVSGELFF
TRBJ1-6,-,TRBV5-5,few,TGTGCCAGCAGCTTCCCCGACCAGGGAAGGTTGGAAGGTGATTCACCCCTCCACTTT,CASSFPDQGRLEGDSPLHF
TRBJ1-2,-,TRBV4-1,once,TGCGCCAGCAGCCGGACCAACCTGAACGGCTACACCTTC,CASSRTNLNGYTF